This is a list of T cell receptor beta chains from one sample in a study of cytomegalovirus exposure and HLA in healthy donors. The data were produced by immunoSEQ multiplex PCR, yet TCRdb's version contains in-frame clones alone and is incomplete. Across 50,000 to 75,000 clones, the top ten clones capture over 2% of the sample. What was sequenced was PBMCs. Receptors were obtained from a woman in her late teens or twenties in good health and CMV-seronegative. CDR3s include the opening cysteine and the closing phenylalanine or tryptophan. The order of the fields is V gene, D gene, J gene, CDR3 DNA, CDR3 protein. A D gene is named only where the DNA matches it firmly.

TRBV5-1	-	TRBJ2-1	TGCGCCAGCAGCTTACAGGTCCCCACTCTAAATGAGCAGTTCTTC	CASSLQVPTLNEQFF
TRBV5-1	-	TRBJ1-4	TGCGCCAGCAGCTGGGACATAAATGAAAAACTGTTTTTT	CASSWDINEKLFF
TRBV27	-	TRBJ1-1	TGTGCCAGCAGCATTATCGGGACACCGAACACTGAAGCTTTCTTT	CASSIIGTPNTEAFF
TRBV18	TRBD1	TRBJ2-2	TGTGCCAGCTCACCAAGGACAGGGGGGGACACCGGGGAGCTGTTTTTT	CASSPRTGGDTGELFF
TRBV5-4	TRBD1	TRBJ1-1	TGTGCCAGCAGCTGGGGACAGGGTGACACTGAAGCTTTCTTT	CASSWGQGDTEAFF
TRBV7-9	TRBD1	TRBJ2-1	TGTGCCAGCAGCTTCGGGACAGGCTGGGACAATGAGCAGTTCTTC	CASSFGTGWDNEQFF
TRBV18	-	TRBJ1-2	TGTGCCAGCTCACCACCGGGGGGGCAGGGAAAACACTATGGCTACACCTTC	CASSPPGGQGKHYGYTF
TRBV7-9	-	TRBJ1-4	TGTGCCAGCAGCTTGTTATGGTCGGGGAACCAAGAAAAACTGTTTTTT	CASSLLWSGNQEKLFF
TRBV6-5	-	TRBJ2-6	TGTGCCAGCAGTTACCCAGGACAGTCTGGGGCCAACGTCCTGACTTTC	CASSYPGQSGANVLTF
TRBV5-4	-	TRBJ2-3	TGTGCCAGCAGCTATTCGGTTAGCACAGATACGCAGTATTTT	CASSYSVSTDTQYF
TRBV27	TRBD2	TRBJ2-1	TGTGCCAGCATCCGATACGGGACTAGCGGGCTGCATTGGTCCAATGAGCAGTTCTTC	CASIRYGTSGLHWSNEQFF
TRBV5-6	TRBD1	TRBJ2-2	TGTGCCAGCAGCTCTCGGGACAGGAACACCGGGGAGCTGTTTTTT	CASSSRDRNTGELFF
TRBV5-6	-	TRBJ1-2	TGTGCCAGCAGCTTGCCCTCAGGACAAACCATCTATGGCTACACCTTC	CASSLPSGQTIYGYTF
TRBV11-3	-	TRBJ2-1	TGTGCCAGCAGCTTAGAGCTCAGCTACAATGAGCAGTTCTTC	CASSLELSYNEQFF
TRBV28	TRBD1	TRBJ1-4	TGTGCCAGCAGTCAGACAGGGGTCGGAACTAATGAAAAACTGTTTTTT	CASSQTGVGTNEKLFF
TRBV15	TRBD1	TRBJ1-1	TGTGCCACCAGCCTACGGACAGGGAACACTGAAGCTTTCTTT	CATSLRTGNTEAFF
TRBV5-1	-	TRBJ1-2	TGCGCCAGCAGCTTGGGCCTGGACAGCCCGGGGGGCTACACCTTC	CASSLGLDSPGGYTF
TRBV5-5	TRBD2	TRBJ2-2	TGTGCCAGCAGCTTTAGGAGGGAGGGGCCCGGGGAGCTGTTTTTT	CASSFRREGPGELFF
TRBV29-1	-	TRBJ1-1	TGCAGCGTTGGAGGTCAGCTCAACACTGAAGCTTTCTTT	CSVGGQLNTEAFF
TRBV28	TRBD1	TRBJ1-6	TGTGCCAGCAGTCTGGCGCCAGGGGGTTCACCCCTCCACTTT	CASSLAPGGSPLHF
TRBV6-1	-	TRBJ1-4	TGTGCCAGCAGTCCTAATACTAATGAAAAACTGTTTTTT	CASSPNTNEKLFF
TRBV5-1	TRBD2	TRBJ2-3	TGCGCCAGCAGCTTCATAGCGGGAATCACAGATACGCAGTATTTT	CASSFIAGITDTQYF
TRBV5-4	-	TRBJ1-2	TGTGCCAGCAGCCTACGGGACATTTCCGATGGCTACACCTTC	CASSLRDISDGYTF
TRBV2	-	TRBJ2-5	TGTGCCAGCACTACAGTTAAAAAAGAGACCCAGTACTTC	CASTTVKKETQYF
TRBV28	TRBD1	TRBJ1-2	TGTGCCAGCAGTTTCTTGCCAGGACAGGGGAGCTATGGCTACACCTTC	CASSFLPGQGSYGYTF
TRBV18	TRBD2	TRBJ2-2	TGTGCCAGCTCAGCGGGACTAGCCACCGGGGAGCTGTTTTTT	CASSAGLATGELFF
TRBV10-3	TRBD1	TRBJ1-2	TGTGCCTCCCGGGACAGGGCCCAAGATGGCTACACCTTC	CASRDRAQDGYTF
TRBV19	TRBD2	TRBJ2-3	TGTGCCAGTAGTATAATTTCGGGACTAGCGCCCCGTACGCAGTATTTT	CASSIISGLAPRTQYF
TRBV18	-	TRBJ1-1	TGTGCCAGCTCACCACCGGGGCGGCTGAACACTGAAGATTTCTTT	CASSPPGRLNTEDFF
TRBV28	TRBD1	TRBJ2-3	TGTGCCAGCAGTTTGGGGACAGGGGGCACAGATACGCAGTATTTT	CASSLGTGGTDTQYF
TRBV7-9	-	TRBJ2-1	TGTGCCAGCAGCTTAATGGTCGGCTACAATGAGCAGTTCTTC	CASSLMVGYNEQFF
TRBV7-9	-	TRBJ1-4	TGTGCCAGCAGCCTATCCGGGGGAGGTGAAAAACTGTTTTTT	CASSLSGGGEKLFF
TRBV28	TRBD1	TRBJ1-2	TGTGCCTCGAATGAGGGGGCGAGGACTAATGGCTACACCTTC	CASNEGARTNGYTF
TRBV29-1	TRBD1	TRBJ1-6	TGCAGCGCTAGGGTCAGGGGGATGAATTCACCCCTCCACTTT	CSARVRGMNSPLHF
TRBV6-5	-	TRBJ1-1	TGTGCCAGCAGCCCAAATTTTAGGGGGTTAGCTTTCTTT	CASSPNFRGLAFF
TRBV15	TRBD2	TRBJ2-3	TGTGCCACCAGCAGAGATCCCGGGGGGGGGAGCACAGATACGCAGTATTTT	CATSRDPGGGSTDTQYF
TRBV5-1	TRBD1	TRBJ1-1	TGCGCCAGTGCGGACAGGCCGAACACTGAAGCTTTCTTT	CASADRPNTEAFF
TRBV4-1	-	TRBJ1-1	TGCGCCAGCAGCCAAGATAAGGCGGGGGGCACTGAAGCTTTCTTT	CASSQDKAGGTEAFF
TRBV6-1	-	TRBJ1-1	TGTGCCAGCATCACGGGGGTCTCTGAAGCTTTCTTT	CASITGVSEAFF
TRBV29-1	-	TRBJ1-2	TGCAGCGTTGAATTTGAGGTCCTTAACTATGGCTACACCTTC	CSVEFEVLNYGYTF
TRBV6-5	-	TRBJ2-5	TGTGCCAGCAGTTACAGGGGTCAAGAGACCCAGTACTTC	CASSYRGQETQYF
TRBV28	-	TRBJ2-4	TGTGCCAGCAGTTTGGGGCAGGTAGCCAAAAACATTCAGTACTTC	CASSLGQVAKNIQYF
TRBV30	TRBD2	TRBJ2-1	TGTGCCTGGAGTGCCGGGCGGACTAGCGGGTACTACAATGAGCAGTTCTTC	CAWSAGRTSGYYNEQFF
TRBV6-5	TRBD1	TRBJ2-5	TGTGCCAGCAGCTCCGGACAGGGACAAGTAGAGACCCAGTACTTC	CASSSGQGQVETQYF
TRBV7-8	-	TRBJ1-5	TGTGCCAGCAGCTTAGCACGATTCAACAAAGATCAGCCCCAGCATTTT	CASSLARFNKDQPQHF
TRBV5-1	-	TRBJ2-5	TGCGCCAGCAGCTTGTACAGGGAGGAGACCCAGTACTTC	CASSLYREETQYF
TRBV12-5	TRBD1	TRBJ2-7	TGTGCTAGTGGCATCGACAGGGCCCACGAGCAGTACTTC	CASGIDRAHEQYF
TRBV6-6	TRBD2	TRBJ2-1	TGTGCCAGCAGTTACTCGCTAGCGGGAGAGGAGCAGTTCTTC	CASSYSLAGEEQFF
TRBV4-1	-	TRBJ2-1	TGCGCCAGCAGCCAAGGGACAAAATACAATGAGCAGTTCTTC	CASSQGTKYNEQFF
TRBV18	TRBD1	TRBJ1-2	TGTGCCAGCTCACCTAGGACAGGGGAAGGAGGCTACACCTTC	CASSPRTGEGGYTF
TRBV28	TRBD2	TRBJ2-7	TGTGCCAGCAGACCCCCGAGTGGCGGGAGTGTCTACGAGCAGTACTTC	CASRPPSGGSVYEQYF
TRBV5-1	TRBD1	TRBJ1-2	TGCGCCAGCAGATCACCGGGACAGGGGGCTCGAGGCTACACCTTC	CASRSPGQGARGYTF
TRBV5-1	TRBD1	TRBJ2-7	TGCGCCAGCAGGTTGACAGGGAGCGCCTACGAGCAGTACTTC	CASRLTGSAYEQYF
TRBV2	TRBD1	TRBJ1-5	TGTGCCAGCTGGACAGGAAGCCACAATCAGCCCCAGCATTTT	CASWTGSHNQPQHF
TRBV9	TRBD2	TRBJ2-3	TGTGCCAGCAGCGTTACCGTAGCGGGAGGGGGCACAGATACGCAGTATTTT	CASSVTVAGGGTDTQYF